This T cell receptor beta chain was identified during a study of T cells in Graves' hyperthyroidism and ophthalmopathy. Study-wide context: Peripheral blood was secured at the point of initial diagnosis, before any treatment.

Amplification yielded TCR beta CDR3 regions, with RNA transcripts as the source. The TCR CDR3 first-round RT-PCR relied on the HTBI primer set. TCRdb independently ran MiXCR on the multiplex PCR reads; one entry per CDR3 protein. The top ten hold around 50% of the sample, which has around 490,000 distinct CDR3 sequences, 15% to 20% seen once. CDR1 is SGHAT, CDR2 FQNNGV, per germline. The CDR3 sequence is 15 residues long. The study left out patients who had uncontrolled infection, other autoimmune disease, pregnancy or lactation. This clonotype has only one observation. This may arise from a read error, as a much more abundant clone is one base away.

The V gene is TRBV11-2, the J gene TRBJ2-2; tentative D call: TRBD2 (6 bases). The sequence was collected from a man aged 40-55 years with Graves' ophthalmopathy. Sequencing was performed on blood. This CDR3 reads CASSYQRTNTGELLF. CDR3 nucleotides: TGTGCCAGCAGCTACCAGCGGACTAACACCGGGGAGCTGCTTTTT.